Listed below are T cell receptor beta chains from one sample, sequenced in a study of T cell responses to AZD1222 COVID-19 vaccine. The assay was immunoSEQ multiplex PCR, and TCRdb's table has in-frame clones only and misses some. The sample lists around 84,000 clones; more than 70% were seen once. Specimen: peripheral blood, collected on day 0 of AZD1222 vaccination. Source of these receptors: an adult in good health. CDR3s include the opening cysteine and the closing phenylalanine or tryptophan. Each record gives: D gene, clone size, V gene, J gene, CDR3 DNA, CDR3 protein. A D gene is named only where the DNA matches it firmly. Not every row has a clone size; where given, it reads once, few, many or a size class.

d_gene: -
abundance: -
v_gene: TRBV4-2
j_gene: TRBJ1-1
CDR3nt: TGTGCCAGCAGCCAGGAAGCCTACACTGAAGCTTTCTTT
CDR3aa: CASSQEAYTEAFF

d_gene: TRBD1
abundance: -
v_gene: TRBV7-8
j_gene: TRBJ2-7
CDR3nt: TGTGCCAGCAGCGCCCGTAACTTCGGGACAGGGACCTACGAGCAGTACTTC
CDR3aa: CASSARNFGTGTYEQYF

d_gene: TRBD1
abundance: -
v_gene: TRBV9
j_gene: TRBJ1-1
CDR3nt: TGTGCCAGCAGCGTAGCCCCAACAGGGGTGAACACTGAAGCTTTCTTT
CDR3aa: CASSVAPTGVNTEAFF

d_gene: -
abundance: once
v_gene: TRBV28
j_gene: TRBJ1-2
CDR3nt: TGTGCCAGCAGAAGCGCCAGTGCCCTCTATGGCTACACCTTC
CDR3aa: CASRSASALYGYTF

d_gene: TRBD1
abundance: -
v_gene: TRBV28
j_gene: TRBJ1-5
CDR3nt: TGTGCCAGCACCAAGGGGGCCCCAGGCAATCAGCCCCAGCATTTT
CDR3aa: CASTKGAPGNQPQHF

d_gene: -
abundance: few
v_gene: TRBV5-6
j_gene: TRBJ1-3
CDR3nt: TGTGCCAGCAGCCCGCGGGACATCGGAAACACCATATATTTT
CDR3aa: CASSPRDIGNTIYF

d_gene: -
abundance: -
v_gene: TRBV28
j_gene: TRBJ1-5
CDR3nt: TGTGCCAGCGTCCCGGGACCCGGAGAACATAGCAATCAGCCCAAGCATTTT
CDR3aa: CASVPGPGEHSNQPKHF

d_gene: -
abundance: -
v_gene: TRBV9
j_gene: TRBJ2-6
CDR3nt: TGTGCCAGCACCTCGTTCCGACGGGGGCCCTCTGGGGCCAACGTCCTGACTTTC
CDR3aa: CASTSFRRGPSGANVLTF

d_gene: TRBD1
abundance: -
v_gene: TRBV4-2
j_gene: TRBJ2-7
CDR3nt: TGTGCCAGCAGCCAGCCGGGACAGGGAAGCGAGCAGTACTTC
CDR3aa: CASSQPGQGSEQYF

d_gene: TRBD2
abundance: -
v_gene: TRBV9
j_gene: TRBJ2-5
CDR3nt: TGTGCCAGCAGCGGCGGGAGGGGGGGCTATGAGACCCAGTACTTC
CDR3aa: CASSGGRGGYETQYF

d_gene: TRBD1
abundance: -
v_gene: TRBV19
j_gene: TRBJ2-2
CDR3nt: TGTGCCAGTAGTCCATGGACAGGGTTCATGGGAACCACCGGGGAGCTGTTTTTT
CDR3aa: CASSPWTGFMGTTGELFF

d_gene: -
abundance: once
v_gene: TRBV18
j_gene: TRBJ1-6
CDR3nt: TGTGCCAGCTCCTCTAGGGACCGGGAGCTACCCCTCCACTTT
CDR3aa: CASSSRDRELPLHF

d_gene: TRBD1
abundance: -
v_gene: TRBV6-1
j_gene: TRBJ1-6
CDR3nt: TGTGCCAGCAGTGAATGGGACAGAAATTCACCCCTCCACTTT
CDR3aa: CASSEWDRNSPLHF

d_gene: TRBD1
abundance: -
v_gene: TRBV9
j_gene: TRBJ1-4
CDR3nt: TGTGCCAGCAGCCCGGGACAGGGGGATGAAAAACTGTTTTTT
CDR3aa: CASSPGQGDEKLFF